These 8 T cell receptor beta chains were all obtained from the same sample, sequenced in a study of blood T cell repertoires in COVID-19. TCRdb keeps only in-frame clones here, not all; method: immunoSEQ multiplex PCR. The table records some 420,000 clones, approximately 90% of them present only once. Sequencing used PBMCs or T cells enriched from blood (not recorded which). The receptors were gathered from a young man who had recovered from COVID-19.

The rearrangement joins TRBV5-1 to TRBJ2-1; 8 nucleotides line up with TRBD1. The CDR3 covers 15 residues. The germline CDR1 and CDR2 sequences are SGHRS and YFSETQ. Trimming removed 6 bases from V and 5 bases from J; junction bases left unmatched: 10. CDR3 sequence reads: CASTPRQGLDNEQFF. DNA of the CDR3: TGCGCCAGCACCCCCCGACAGGGGCTGGACAATGAGCAGTTCTTC.

This clone came up a few times. Other DNA sequences in the same sample also yield this CDR3. This chain joins TRBV4-1 and TRBJ2-7; the match to TRBD2 covers 7 bases. This CDR3 has 14 amino acids. Trimming cost V 3 bases and J 1 base; bases outside gene matches: 3. Germline assignment: CDR1 MGHRA and CDR2 YSYEKL. The CDR3 nucleotides read TGCGCCAGCAGCCAGTCTAGCGGATCCTACGAGCAGTACTTC. This sequence encodes CASSQSSGSYEQYF.

This CDR3 reads CASSQLSPGSEQFF. CDR3 sequence (DNA): TGTGCCAGCAGCCAACTATCCCCGGGGAGTGAGCAGTTCTTC. This chain links TRBV4-2 with TRBJ2-1, with D possibly matching TRBD2 (5 bases). Deletions cut 2 bases from V and 9 bases from J, with 14 bases between. CDR3 size: 14 residues. The germline V gene has CDR1 LGHNA and CDR2 YNFKEQ.

This chain connects TRBV9 to TRBJ2-6; TRBD1 aligns across 7 bases. In germline, CDR1 is SGDLS, CDR2 YYNGEE. This CDR3 region has 17 residues. V lost 0 bases, J lost 6 bases, and 9 bases stayed unmatched. CDR3 region: CASSVGPPGQEANVLTF. Here the CDR3 DNA reads TGTGCCAGCAGCGTAGGTCCCCCCGGACAGGAGGCCAACGTCCTGACTTTC.

The CDR3 region is CASSYSGSPYEQYF. In DNA, the CDR3 is TGTGCCAGCAGCTATAGCGGGAGCCCCTACGAGCAGTACTTC. The chain employs TRBV11-1 and TRBJ2-7; 9 nucleotides match TRBD2. From germline, CDR1 is SGHAT and CDR2 FQDESV (reference sequence). The V and J ends lost 4 bases and 2 bases, in that order; junction bases with no gene match: 3. The CDR3 loop spans 14 amino acids.

This sequence joins TRBV10-3 and TRBJ2-3; 7 nucleotides match TRBD2. The germline V gene has CDR1 ENHRY and CDR2 SYGVKD. The CDR3 consists of 15 residues. The V segment lost 6 bases and the J segment 2 bases; nucleotides outside the gene matches: 8. CDR3 loop: CAIRSRLADTDTQYF. The CDR3 nucleotides read TGTGCCATCAGGTCTAGGCTAGCGGACACAGATACGCAGTATTTT.

This clone has just one count. This rearrangement joins TRBV4-1 to TRBJ2-7, with 9 bases that match TRBD2. The CDR3 length is 17 residues. The V and J ends lost 0 bases and 5 bases, in that order; junction bases with no gene match: 11. Germline-derived CDR1 and CDR2 are MGHRA and YSYEKL. The CDR3 coding sequence is TGCGCCAGCAGCCAAGAAATAGCGGGAGTTCTGGTGGACGAGCAGTACTTC. Protein sequence: CASSQEIAGVLVDEQYF.

About this clone: The sample has other DNA sequences that encode this CDR3 too. The rearrangement links TRBV6-6 to TRBJ2-2, with 8 bases that match TRBD1. The CDR3 length is 15 residues. Germline V gene sequence: CDR1 MNHNY, CDR2 SVGAGI (reference sequence). With V trimmed by 4 bases and J by 5 bases, 6 bases remained unmatched. The CDR3, as DNA: TGTGCCAGCAGTTCGCAGGGGGCAAGAACCGGGGAGCTGTTTTTT. It codes for CASSSQGARTGELFF.